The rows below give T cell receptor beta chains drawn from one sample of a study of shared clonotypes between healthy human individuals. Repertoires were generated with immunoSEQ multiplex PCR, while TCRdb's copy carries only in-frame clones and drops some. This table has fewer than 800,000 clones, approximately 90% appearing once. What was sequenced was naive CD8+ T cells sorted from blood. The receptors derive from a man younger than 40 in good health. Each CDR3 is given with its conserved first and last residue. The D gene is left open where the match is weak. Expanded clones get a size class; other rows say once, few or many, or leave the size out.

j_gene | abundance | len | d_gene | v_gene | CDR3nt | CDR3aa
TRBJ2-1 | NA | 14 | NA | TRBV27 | TGTGCCAGCAGTTTAGCGCGCTCCTACAATGAGCAGTTCTTC | CASSLARSYNEQFF
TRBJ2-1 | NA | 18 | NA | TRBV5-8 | TGTGCCAGCAGCCCCAAACCAACCGACGCCCCGAGGTGGAATGAGCAGTTCTTC | CASSPKPTDAPRWNEQFF
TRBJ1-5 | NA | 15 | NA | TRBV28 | TGTGCCAGCAGCCATTGGACAGATAGCAATCAGCCCCAGCATTTT | CASSHWTDSNQPQHF
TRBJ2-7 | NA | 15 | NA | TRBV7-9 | TGTGCCAGCAGCTCAGGAGCAGGGGCCCTCTACGAGCAGTACTTC | CASSSGAGALYEQYF
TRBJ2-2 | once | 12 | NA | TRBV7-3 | TGTGCCAGCACCTCGGACACCGGGGAGCTGTTTTTT | CASTSDTGELFF
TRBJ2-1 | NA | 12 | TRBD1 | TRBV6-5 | TGTGCCAGCACGGACAGGGATGATGAGCAGTTCTTC | CASTDRDDEQFF
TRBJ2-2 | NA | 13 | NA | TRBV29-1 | TGCAGCGCTCGGAGTTACGCGACCGGGGAGCTGTTTTTT | CSARSYATGELFF
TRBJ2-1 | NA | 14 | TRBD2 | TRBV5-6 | TGTGCCAGCAGCTTGCTAGCGGACTACAATGAGCAGTTCTTC | CASSLLADYNEQFF
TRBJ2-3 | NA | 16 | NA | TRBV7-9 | TGTGCCAGCAGCGCGATGGGTGTTGGGTTAGGAGATACGCAGTATTTT | CASSAMGVGLGDTQYF
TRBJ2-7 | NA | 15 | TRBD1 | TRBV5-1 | TGCGCCAGCAGCTTGGAGTGGACAGGGGACAACGAGCAGTACTTC | CASSLEWTGDNEQYF
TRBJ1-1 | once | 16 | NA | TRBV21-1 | TGTGCCAGCAAGGAAGCTGGCTACACGCCGAACACTGAAGCTTTCTTT | CASKEAGYTPNTEAFF
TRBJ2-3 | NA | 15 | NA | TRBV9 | TGTGCCAGCAGCGGGTTGGGCCCCGAAGAATATACGCAGTATTTT | CASSGLGPEEYTQYF
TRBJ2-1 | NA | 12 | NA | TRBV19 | TGTGCCAGTAGTATTAAAAAGCATGAGCAGTTCTTC | CASSIKKHEQFF
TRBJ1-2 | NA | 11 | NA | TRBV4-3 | TGCGCCAGCAGCCAAGGATATGGCTACACCTTC | CASSQGYGYTF
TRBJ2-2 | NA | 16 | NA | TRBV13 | TGTGCCAGCAGCTTAGAGGGCCTCGGGCCCACCGGGGAGCTGTTTTTT | CASSLEGLGPTGELFF
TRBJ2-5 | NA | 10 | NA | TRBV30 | TGTGCCTGGGGGGCTAGTGTCCAGTACTTC | CAWGASVQYF
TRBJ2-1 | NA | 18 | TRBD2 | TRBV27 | TGTGCCAGCAATTCCGGACTAGCGGGAGACCAATCTTACAATGAGCAGTTCTTC | CASNSGLAGDQSYNEQFF
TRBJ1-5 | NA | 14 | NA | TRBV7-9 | TGTGCCAGCAGCTCCCCCGGGATGGATCAGCCCCAGCATTTT | CASSSPGMDQPQHF
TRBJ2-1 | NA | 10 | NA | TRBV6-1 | TGTGCCAGCAGCTCGGGTGAGCAGTTCTTC | CASSSGEQFF
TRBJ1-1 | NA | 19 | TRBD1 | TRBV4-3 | TGCGCCAGCAGCCAAGAAGTTCCCGCGGTGGTAGACAGGGTCACTGAAGCTTTCTTT | CASSQEVPAVVDRVTEAFF
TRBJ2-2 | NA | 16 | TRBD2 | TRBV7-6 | TGTGCCAGCAGCTCACGACTAGCGGGAGGGAAGAGGGAGCTGTTTTTT | CASSSRLAGGKRELFF
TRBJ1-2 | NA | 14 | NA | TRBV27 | TGTGCCAGCAGACCTCGACTCCAGGAAAGTGGCTACACCTTC | CASRPRLQESGYTF
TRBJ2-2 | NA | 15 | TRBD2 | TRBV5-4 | TGTGCCAGCAGCTTGGTTCCGGGAGGGGCTGGGGAGCTGTTTTTT | CASSLVPGGAGELFF
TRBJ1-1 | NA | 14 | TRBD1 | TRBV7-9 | TGTGCCAGCAGGCCGGGACAGATGAACACTGAAGCTTTCTTT | CASRPGQMNTEAFF
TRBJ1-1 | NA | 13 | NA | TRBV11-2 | TGTGCCAGCAGCTTAGACAGGAACACTGAAGCTTTCTTT | CASSLDRNTEAFF
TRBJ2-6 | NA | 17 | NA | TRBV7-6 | TGTGCCGGCAGCTTAGCGTTCGGGAGCTCTGGGGCCAACGTCCTGACTTTC | CAGSLAFGSSGANVLTF
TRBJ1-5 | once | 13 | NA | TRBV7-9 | TGTGCCAGCAGCCCGGGGGGGGCGGGACCCCAGCATTTT | CASSPGGAGPQHF
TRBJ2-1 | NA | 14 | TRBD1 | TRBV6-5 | TGTGCCAGCAGTGCCGGGACAGGGGGCTATGAGCAGTTCTTC | CASSAGTGGYEQFF